This TCR beta chain was identified in a study of shared T cell receptors in the human thymus. This clone was found once. CDR3 length: 15 amino acids. The V and J ends lost 3 bases and 0 bases respectively, with 12 bases between them. Germline values: CDR1 MDHEN, CDR2 SYDVKM. Profiled with immunoSEQ multiplex PCR; TCRdb holds only in-frame clones, not every one. The sample records 650,000 to 950,000 clones, approximately 85% being singletons. The same data also went into a second study, on human thymus T cells. From that report: Donors were healthy Finnish infants having corrective surgery for congenital heart defects. Surgeons resected thymus tissue during corrective heart surgery. Among unrelated individuals, related research reported thymic repertoires that overlapped highly.

The sequenced sample consisted of thymocytes. The V call is TRBV28, the J call TRBJ2-7; D is unclear. The sequence came from a girl under three years old with a congenital heart defect. CDR3 amino acids: CASSFPTHSSYEQYF. DNA for the CDR3: TGTGCCAGCAGTTTCCCTACCCATAGCTCCTACGAGCAGTACTTC. Using reference TRBV28 and TRBJ2-7 for the parts outside the CDR3, the full variable domain is DVKVTQSSRYLVKRTGEKVFLECVQDMDHENMFWYRQDPGLGLRLIYFSYDVKMKEKGDIPEGYSVSREKKERFSLILESASTNQTSMYLCASSFPTHSSYEQYFGPGTRLTVT.